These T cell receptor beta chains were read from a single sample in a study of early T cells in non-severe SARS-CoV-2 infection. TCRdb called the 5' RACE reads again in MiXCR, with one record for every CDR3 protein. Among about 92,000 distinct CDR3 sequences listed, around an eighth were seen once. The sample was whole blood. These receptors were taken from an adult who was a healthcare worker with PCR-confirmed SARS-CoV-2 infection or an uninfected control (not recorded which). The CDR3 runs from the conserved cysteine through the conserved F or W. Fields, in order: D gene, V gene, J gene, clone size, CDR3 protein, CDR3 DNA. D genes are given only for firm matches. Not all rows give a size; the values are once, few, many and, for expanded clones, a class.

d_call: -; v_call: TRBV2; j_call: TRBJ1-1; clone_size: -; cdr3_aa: CASSGDKERALNTEAFF; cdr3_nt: TGTGCCAGCAGCGGGGACAAGGAACGGGCACTGAACACTGAAGCTTTCTTT
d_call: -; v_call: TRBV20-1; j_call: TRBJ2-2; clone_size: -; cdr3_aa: CSASAAPANTGELFF; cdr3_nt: TGCAGTGCTAGTGCGGCACCCGCGAACACCGGGGAGCTGTTTTTT
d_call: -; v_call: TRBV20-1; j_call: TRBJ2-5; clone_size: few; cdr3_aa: CSARDQKYAHQETQYF; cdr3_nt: TGCAGTGCTAGAGATCAGAAGTACGCCCACCAAGAGACCCAGTACTTC
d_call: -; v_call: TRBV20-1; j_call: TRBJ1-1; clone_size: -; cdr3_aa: CSARSPGVGSFF; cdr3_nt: TGCAGTGCTAGATCCCCAGGGGTGGGGTCTTTCTTT
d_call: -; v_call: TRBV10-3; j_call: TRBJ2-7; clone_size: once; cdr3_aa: CAITKDDGPPYEQYF; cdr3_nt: TGTGCCATCACTAAAGACGACGGACCACCCTACGAGCAGTACTTC
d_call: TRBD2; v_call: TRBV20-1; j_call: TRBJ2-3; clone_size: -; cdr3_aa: CSARDAWTRDTQYF; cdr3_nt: TGCAGTGCTAGAGATGCCTGGACTAGAGATACGCAGTATTTT
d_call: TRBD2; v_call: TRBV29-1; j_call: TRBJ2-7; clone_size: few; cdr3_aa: CSGPGLAGEEQYF; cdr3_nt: TGCAGCGGCCCGGGACTAGCGGGGGAGGAGCAGTACTTC
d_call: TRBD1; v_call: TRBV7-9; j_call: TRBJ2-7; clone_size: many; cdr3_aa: CASSTRDRGGYEQYF; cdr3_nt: TGTGCCAGCAGCACGAGGGACAGGGGAGGGTACGAGCAGTACTTC
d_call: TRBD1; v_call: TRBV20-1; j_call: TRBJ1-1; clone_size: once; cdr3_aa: CSAGRGRNTEAFF; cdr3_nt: TGCAGTGCGGGCAGGGGGCGAAACACTGAAGCTTTCTTT
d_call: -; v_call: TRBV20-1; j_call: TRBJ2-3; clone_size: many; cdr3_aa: CSAPRSGLTDTQYF; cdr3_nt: TGCAGTGCCCCTCGGAGCGGCCTCACAGATACGCAGTATTTT
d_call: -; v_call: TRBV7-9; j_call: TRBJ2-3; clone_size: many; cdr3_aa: CASSSGPYTDTQYF; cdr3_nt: TGTGCCAGCAGCTCCGGACCCTACACAGATACGCAGTATTTT
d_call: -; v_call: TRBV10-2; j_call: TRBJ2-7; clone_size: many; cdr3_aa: CASSEDALREQYF; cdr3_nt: TGCGCCAGCAGTGAGGACGCCCTGCGAGAGCAGTACTTC
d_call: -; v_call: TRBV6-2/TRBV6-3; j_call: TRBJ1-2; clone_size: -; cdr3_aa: CAVPRENYGYIF; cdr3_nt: TGTGCCGTCCCCCGGGAGAACTATGGCTACATCTTC
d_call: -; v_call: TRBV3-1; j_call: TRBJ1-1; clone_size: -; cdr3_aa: CASSQGSNPNTEAFF; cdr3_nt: TGTGCCAGCAGCCAAGGTAGTAACCCGAACACTGAAGCTTTCTTT
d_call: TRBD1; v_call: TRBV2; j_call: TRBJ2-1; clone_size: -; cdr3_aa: CASRAGTGGINEQFF; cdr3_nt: TGTGCCAGCAGGGCCGGGACAGGCGGGATTAATGAGCAGTTCTTC
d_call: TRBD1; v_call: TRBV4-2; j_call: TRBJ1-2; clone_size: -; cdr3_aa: CASSSGGTYGYTF; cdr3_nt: TGTGCCAGCAGCTCAGGGGGGACCTATGGCTACACCTTC
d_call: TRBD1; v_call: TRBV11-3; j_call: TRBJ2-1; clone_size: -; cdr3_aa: CASSSGQGISWNEQFF; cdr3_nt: TGTGCCAGCAGCTCGGGACAGGGGATTTCTTGGAATGAGCAGTTCTTC
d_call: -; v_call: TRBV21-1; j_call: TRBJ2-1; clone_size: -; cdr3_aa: CASSKPSSGSDNEQFF; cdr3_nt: TGTGCCAGCAGCAAACCCTCTAGCGGGAGCGACAATGAGCAGTTCTTC
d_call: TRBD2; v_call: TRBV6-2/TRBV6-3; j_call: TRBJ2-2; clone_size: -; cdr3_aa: CASGLAGGPRELFF; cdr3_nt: TGTGCCAGTGGACTAGCGGGAGGCCCCCGGGAGCTGTTTTTT
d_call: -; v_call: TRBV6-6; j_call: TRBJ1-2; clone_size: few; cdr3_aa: CASSVGRSDGYTF; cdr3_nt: TGTGCCAGCAGTGTGGGGCGCTCGGATGGCTACACCTTC
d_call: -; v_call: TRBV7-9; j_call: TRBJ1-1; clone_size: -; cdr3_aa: CASSLASSNTEAFF; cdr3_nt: TGTGCCAGCAGCTTAGCTTCTTCGAACACTGAAGCTTTCTTT
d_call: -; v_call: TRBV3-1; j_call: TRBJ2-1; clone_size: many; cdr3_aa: CAIQGGDEQFF; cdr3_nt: TGTGCCATCCAGGGGGGGGATGAGCAGTTCTTC
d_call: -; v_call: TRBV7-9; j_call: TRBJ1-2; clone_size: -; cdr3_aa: CASSLGRERYGYTF; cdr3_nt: TGTGCCAGCAGCTTAGGGAGGGAGAGGTATGGCTACACCTTC
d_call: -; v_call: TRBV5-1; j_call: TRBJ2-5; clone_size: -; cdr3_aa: CASSLVGEGGETQYF; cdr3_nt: TGCGCCAGCAGCTTGGTAGGAGAAGGGGGAGAGACCCAGTACTTC
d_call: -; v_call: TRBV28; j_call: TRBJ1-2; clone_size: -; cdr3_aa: CASNAGNYGYTF; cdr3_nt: TGTGCCAGCAACGCAGGGAACTATGGCTACACCTTC
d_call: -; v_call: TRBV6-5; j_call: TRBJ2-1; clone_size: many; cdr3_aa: CASTGGNEQFF; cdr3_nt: TGTGCCAGCACTGGCGGCAATGAGCAGTTCTTC
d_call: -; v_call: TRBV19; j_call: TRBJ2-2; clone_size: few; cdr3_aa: CASTRRVDTGELFF; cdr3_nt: TGTGCCAGTACCCGCCGGGTGGACACCGGGGAGCTGTTTTTT
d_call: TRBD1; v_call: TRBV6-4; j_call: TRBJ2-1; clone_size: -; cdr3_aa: CASSDGTGYEQFF; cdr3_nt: TGTGCCAGCAGTGACGGGACAGGGTACGAGCAGTTCTTC
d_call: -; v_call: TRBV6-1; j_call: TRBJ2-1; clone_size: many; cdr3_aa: CASTGLDSYNEQFF; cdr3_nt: TGTGCCAGCACCGGGCTAGACTCCTACAATGAGCAGTTCTTC
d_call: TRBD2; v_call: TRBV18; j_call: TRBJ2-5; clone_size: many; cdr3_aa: CASAGLAGFQETQYF; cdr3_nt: TGTGCCAGCGCGGGACTAGCGGGTTTCCAAGAGACCCAGTACTTC
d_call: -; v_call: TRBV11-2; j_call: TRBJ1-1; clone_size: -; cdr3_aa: CASSLKLTIMNTEAFF; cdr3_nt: TGTGCCAGCAGCTTAAAACTTACGATCATGAACACTGAAGCTTTCTTT
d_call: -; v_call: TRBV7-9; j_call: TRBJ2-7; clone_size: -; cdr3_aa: CASSGGAYEQYF; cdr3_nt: TGTGCCAGCAGCGGCGGGGCCTACGAGCAGTACTTC
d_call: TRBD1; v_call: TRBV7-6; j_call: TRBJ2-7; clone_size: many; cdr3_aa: CASSWDRAYEQYF; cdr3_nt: TGTGCCAGCAGCTGGGACAGGGCGTACGAGCAGTACTTC
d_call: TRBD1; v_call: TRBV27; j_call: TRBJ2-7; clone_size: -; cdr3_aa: CASRLRDRGHEQYF; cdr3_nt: TGTGCCAGCAGGCTCCGGGACAGGGGTCACGAGCAGTACTTC
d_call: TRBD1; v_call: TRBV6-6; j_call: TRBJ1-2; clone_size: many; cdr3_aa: CASSYSSYRGGDGYTF; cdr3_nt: TGTGCCAGCAGTTACTCGTCTTACAGGGGGGGAGATGGCTACACCTTC
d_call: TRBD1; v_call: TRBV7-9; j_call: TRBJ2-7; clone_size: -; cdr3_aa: CASSFSQGAVPAQYF; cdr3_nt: TGTGCCAGCAGCTTTTCCCAGGGGGCGGTCCCCGCGCAGTACTTC
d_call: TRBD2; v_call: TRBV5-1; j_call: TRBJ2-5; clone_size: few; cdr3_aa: CASSSGGGRLRETQYF; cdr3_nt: TGCGCCAGCAGCTCAGGCGGCGGGAGGTTACGCGAGACCCAGTACTTC
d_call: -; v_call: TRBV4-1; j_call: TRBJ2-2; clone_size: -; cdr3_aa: CASSQESIGELFF; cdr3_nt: TGCGCCAGCAGCCAAGAGTCCATCGGGGAGCTGTTTTTT
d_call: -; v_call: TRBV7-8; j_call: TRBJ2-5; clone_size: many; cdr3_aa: CASSSRWGEGTQYF; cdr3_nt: TGTGCCAGCAGCTCGCGCTGGGGTGAGGGGACCCAGTACTTC
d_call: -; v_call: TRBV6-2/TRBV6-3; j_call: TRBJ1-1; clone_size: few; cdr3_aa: CASSYGGDTEAFF; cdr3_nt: TGTGCCAGCAGTTACGGGGGGGACACTGAAGCTTTCTTT
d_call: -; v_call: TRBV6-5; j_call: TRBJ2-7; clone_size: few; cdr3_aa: CASSYGSWGTGNYEQYF; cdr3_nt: TGTGCCAGCAGTTACGGATCGTGGGGGACGGGAAACTACGAGCAGTACTTC
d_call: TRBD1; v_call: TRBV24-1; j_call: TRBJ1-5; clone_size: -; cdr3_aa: CATSAGTGTQPQHF; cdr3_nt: TGTGCCACCAGTGCCGGGACAGGGACTCAGCCCCAGCATTTT
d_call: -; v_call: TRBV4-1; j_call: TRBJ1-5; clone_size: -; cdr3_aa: CASSQDNSNQPQHF; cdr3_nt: TGCGCCAGCAGCCAAGACAACAGCAATCAGCCCCAGCATTTT
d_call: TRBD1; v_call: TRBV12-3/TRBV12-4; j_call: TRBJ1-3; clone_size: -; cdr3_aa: CASSTWTGDGNTIYF; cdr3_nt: TGTGCCAGCAGTACTTGGACAGGGGATGGAAACACCATATATTTT
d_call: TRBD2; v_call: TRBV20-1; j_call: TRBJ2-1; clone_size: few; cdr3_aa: CSASPSLAGGIEQFF; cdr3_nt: TGCAGTGCTAGTCCGTCACTAGCGGGAGGGATTGAGCAGTTCTTC
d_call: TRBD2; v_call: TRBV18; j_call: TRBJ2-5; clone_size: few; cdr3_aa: CASSPGRGGETQYF; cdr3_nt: TGTGCCAGCTCACCCGGCCGGGGAGGGGAGACCCAGTACTTC
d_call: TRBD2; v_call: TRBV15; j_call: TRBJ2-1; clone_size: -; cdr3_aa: CATSAVVGRREGNEQFF; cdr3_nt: TGTGCCACCAGCGCCGTGGTCGGGAGACGGGAGGGCAATGAGCAGTTCTTC
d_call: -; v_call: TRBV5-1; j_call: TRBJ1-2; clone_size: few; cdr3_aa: CASSWDGYGYTF; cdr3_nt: TGCGCCAGCAGCTGGGACGGCTATGGCTACACCTTC
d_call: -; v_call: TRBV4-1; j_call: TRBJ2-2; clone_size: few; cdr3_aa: CASSRAGRNTGELFF; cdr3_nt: TGCGCCAGCAGCCGGGCAGGACGGAACACCGGGGAGCTGTTTTTT